These 8 T cell receptor beta chains were sequenced from one sample in a study of T cell changes during pregnancy in multiple sclerosis. Only in-frame clones appear in the TCRdb table, and some are missing; sequencing was by immunoSEQ multiplex PCR. The repertoire has some 21,000 clones, around 90% of them found once; the top ten carry roughly 0.7%. Sequencing was performed on CD4+ T cells from peripheral blood mononuclear cells, taken in the third trimester of pregnancy. Receptors were obtained from a female donor with multiple sclerosis, enrolled in a pregnancy study.

V and J are TRBV2 and TRBJ2-7, with D possibly TRBD2 on 6 matching bases. With 7 bases removed from V and 0 bases from J, the gap between germline ends came to 13 bases. The CDR3 is 14 amino acids. CDR1 SNHLY and CDR2 FYNNEI come from the germline V gene. The DNA for the CDR3 is TGTGCCAGCAAAGACCGGGAGAGCTCCTACGAGCAGTACTTC. This gives the protein CASKDRESSYEQYF.

This clone was picked up a small number of times. The V and J genes are TRBV7-2 and TRBJ1-5, with D possibly matching TRBD1 (5 bases). Deletions cut 2 bases from V and 2 bases from J, with 7 bases between. Germline V lookup: CDR1 SGHTA, CDR2 FQGNSA. CDR3 size: 14 residues. CDR3: CASSLRGGNQPQHF. The CDR3 nucleotides read TGTGCCAGCAGCTTACGGGGGGGCAATCAGCCCCAGCATTTT. Supplemented by reference TRBV7-2 and TRBJ1-5, the full variable domain reads GAGVSQSPSNKVTEKGKDVELRCDPISGHTALYWYRQSLGQGLEFLIYFQGNSAPDKSGLPSDRFSAERTGGSVSTLTIQRTQQEDSAVYLCASSLRGGNQPQHFGDGTRLSIL.

This sequence joins TRBV19 and TRBJ1-2; D is uncertain. The CDR3 length is 15 residues. Germline V lookup: CDR1 LNHDA, CDR2 SQIVND (reference sequence). Trimming removed 7 bases from V and 4 bases from J, with 19 bases in between. This CDR3 reads CASTHRPTGGYGYTF. DNA of the CDR3: TGTGCCAGTACCCATCGCCCCACGGGAGGCTATGGCTACACCTTC.

J is TRBJ1-2 and V is TRBV19; D ambiguous. The germline V gene has CDR1 LNHDA and CDR2 SQIVND (reference sequence). This CDR3 is 13 amino acids long. V lost 8 bases, J lost 3 bases, and 13 bases lay in between. CDR3 coding DNA: TGTGCCAGTGTCGCCAAACGGTACTATGGCTACACCTTC. This encodes CASVAKRYYGYTF.

The count of this clone is one. The chain recombines TRBV5-6 with TRBJ1-2; TRBD1 matches at 8 bases. Germline-derived CDR1 and CDR2 are SGHDT and YYEEEE. The CDR3 spans 19 residues. The J segment lost 5 bases and the V segment lost 3 bases, leaving 21 bases of the junction unmatched. CDR3 protein: CASSSRTGRNWGIGYGYTF. Here the CDR3 DNA reads TGTGCCAGCAGCTCCAGGACAGGGAGAAATTGGGGTATTGGGTATGGCTACACCTTC.

The rearrangement uses TRBV7-3 and TRBJ2-2; TRBD1 aligns across 8 bases. V trimming: 5 bases; J trimming: 6 bases; junction bases outside the gene matches: 5. CDR1 SGHTA and CDR2 FQGTGA come from the germline V gene. The CDR3 is 14 amino acids. The CDR3 DNA reads TGTGCCAGCAGCACGAAGACAGGGGCCGGGGAGCTGTTTTTT. Translated: CASSTKTGAGELFF.

Here the CDR3 reads CASSLSPGHGNEKLFF. The CDR3 nucleotides are TGTGCCAGCAGCTTAAGTCCCGGACACGGGAATGAAAAACTGTTTTTT. The gene calls are TRBV7-9 and TRBJ1-4, with D possibly being TRBD1 (5 bases). The CDR3 totals 16 residues. The germline gives CDR1 SEHNR, CDR2 FQNEAQ (reference sequence). The germline V and J ends were trimmed by 2 bases and 5 bases, with 15 bases remaining between them.

The CDR3 DNA is TGTGCCAGCAGCTTAGTGGGGACTAGCGGGGAGAATGAGCAGTTCTTC. It is translated as CASSLVGTSGENEQFF. The gene calls are TRBV7-2 and TRBJ2-1; 13 bases agree with TRBD2. The V segment lost 1 base and the J segment 7 bases; nucleotides outside the gene matches: 4. Germline-derived CDR1 and CDR2 are SGHTA and FQGNSA. The CDR3 has 16 amino acids. Looking up the rest from reference TRBV7-2 and TRBJ2-1 gives the full variable domain: GAGVSQSPSNKVTEKGKDVELRCDPISGHTALYWYRQSLGQGLEFLIYFQGNSAPDKSGLPSDRFSAERTGGSVSTLTIQRTQQEDSAVYLCASSLVGTSGENEQFFGPGTRLTVL.